This TCR beta chain is from a study of CD8+ T cells in alopecia areata. Overall study context: Treatment of the treated patients consisted of oral tofacitinib, 5 to 10 mg twice daily. Tofacitinib therapy lasting 6 to 18 months was followed by 6 months off drug. Overall study results and limits: A large proportion of expanded lesional clones were detected persisting in scalp and blood during tofacitinib.

A note on this clone: As yet, its antigen is unknown.

As the sequencing template, cDNA was produced by extracting RNA and reverse transcribing it. The protocol was immunoSEQ multiplex PCR, while the TCRdb copy is restricted to in-frame clones and leaves out a portion. Among roughly 220,000 clones, approximately 70% were seen once, and the ten largest hold around 1.3%. Regarding treatment: oral pan-JAK inhibitor, 5-10 mg twice daily. Sequencing used CD4+ T cells sorted from blood, obtained at approximately week 45, from a patient treated with tofacitinib. This receptor was taken from a human donor with alopecia areata.

The CDR3 DNA is TGCGCCAGCAGCCAAGATTGGGCAGACTATGGCTACACCTTC. It translates to CASSQDWADYGYTF. This chain joins TRBV4-3 and TRBJ1-2; no clear D gene. This CDR3 has 14 residues. V was trimmed by 0 bases and J by 3 bases, leaving 8 bases between them. CDR1 and CDR2 from the germline V gene are LGHNA and YSLEER.